The rows below give T cell receptor beta chains drawn from one sample of a study of shared clonotypes between healthy human individuals. Sequencing was performed with immunoSEQ multiplex PCR; in TCRdb, only in-frame clones are kept and a portion is missing. The table shows fewer than 650,000 clones, with about 80% occurring only once. Sequenced: PBMCs. Every receptor here comes from a woman in her thirties or forties in good health. Some clones in this sample may be carry-over from other donors' samples. Each CDR3 is given with its conserved first and last residue. Each record gives: J gene, CDR3 length, V gene, CDR3 protein.

J gene: TRBJ1-1; CDR3 length: 11; V gene: TRBV18; CDR3 protein: CASQLNTEAFF
J gene: TRBJ2-1; CDR3 length: 12; V gene: TRBV6-1; CDR3 protein: CASSPLPDEQFF
J gene: TRBJ2-5; CDR3 length: 16; V gene: TRBV5-4; CDR3 protein: CASSPGGNREQETQYF
J gene: TRBJ1-3; CDR3 length: 15; V gene: TRBV5-1; CDR3 protein: CASSLTGFSADTIYF
J gene: TRBJ1-1; CDR3 length: 13; V gene: TRBV10-2; CDR3 protein: CASSGQEYTEAFF
J gene: TRBJ2-2; CDR3 length: 15; V gene: TRBV5-4; CDR3 protein: CASSLYGAGTGELFF
J gene: TRBJ1-4; CDR3 length: 14; V gene: TRBV5-1; CDR3 protein: CASSLGQGREKLFF
J gene: TRBJ2-7; CDR3 length: 15; V gene: TRBV7-2; CDR3 protein: CASSLASGSGYEQYF
J gene: TRBJ2-1; CDR3 length: 13; V gene: TRBV7-9; CDR3 protein: CASSLTVYNEQFF
J gene: TRBJ2-2; CDR3 length: 15; V gene: TRBV28; CDR3 protein: CASSLLAGNTGELFF
J gene: TRBJ1-2; CDR3 length: 15; V gene: TRBV28; CDR3 protein: CASSAGTGRLFHYTF
J gene: TRBJ1-5; CDR3 length: 14; V gene: TRBV18; CDR3 protein: CASSSTTVDQPQHF
J gene: TRBJ1-2; CDR3 length: 12; V gene: TRBV28; CDR3 protein: CASSLSNYGYTF
J gene: TRBJ2-6; CDR3 length: 15; V gene: TRBV7-3; CDR3 protein: CASSSSFSGANVLTF
J gene: TRBJ2-7; CDR3 length: 14; V gene: TRBV28; CDR3 protein: CASTTRGGSYEQYF
J gene: TRBJ1-3; CDR3 length: 17; V gene: TRBV7-9; CDR3 protein: CASSSTPQQGPINTIYF
J gene: TRBJ2-3; CDR3 length: 16; V gene: TRBV4-1; CDR3 protein: CASSQVIWDVTDTQYF
J gene: TRBJ2-7; CDR3 length: 12; V gene: TRBV7-8; CDR3 protein: CASSYSGSFPYF
J gene: TRBJ2-2; CDR3 length: 17; V gene: TRBV5-4; CDR3 protein: CASSLSLAGQFTGELFF
J gene: TRBJ2-7; CDR3 length: 13; V gene: TRBV19; CDR3 protein: CASSTGQTYEQYF
J gene: TRBJ1-5; CDR3 length: 15; V gene: TRBV28; CDR3 protein: CASSRGGLSNQPQHF
J gene: TRBJ2-1; CDR3 length: 15; V gene: TRBV9; CDR3 protein: CASSLGLAVYNEQFF
J gene: TRBJ2-3; CDR3 length: 14; V gene: TRBV30; CDR3 protein: CAWTLGDSTDTQYF
J gene: TRBJ1-4; CDR3 length: 14; V gene: TRBV5-1; CDR3 protein: CASSSDLTNEKLFF
J gene: TRBJ1-5; CDR3 length: 14; V gene: TRBV28; CDR3 protein: CASSLVGSNQPQHF
J gene: TRBJ2-6; CDR3 length: 17; V gene: TRBV7-2; CDR3 protein: CASSLRTGGPWANVLTF
J gene: TRBJ2-3; CDR3 length: 14; V gene: TRBV5-1; CDR3 protein: CASSPSAITDTQYF
J gene: TRBJ2-1; CDR3 length: 16; V gene: TRBV4-1; CDR3 protein: CASSGLAGWSYNEQFF
J gene: TRBJ2-5; CDR3 length: 14; V gene: TRBV14; CDR3 protein: CASSDGRGGETQYF
J gene: TRBJ2-1; CDR3 length: 18; V gene: TRBV19; CDR3 protein: CASSPPSGRALSYNEQFF
J gene: TRBJ1-2; CDR3 length: 13; V gene: TRBV29-1; CDR3 protein: CSVDVTGGSGYTF
J gene: TRBJ2-5; CDR3 length: 14; V gene: TRBV5-1; CDR3 protein: CASSLGAMQETQYF
J gene: TRBJ2-7; CDR3 length: 13; V gene: TRBV7-2; CDR3 protein: CASSLVGDYEQYF
J gene: TRBJ2-5; CDR3 length: 14; V gene: TRBV5-6; CDR3 protein: CASSLGGYQETQYF
J gene: TRBJ1-4; CDR3 length: 14; V gene: TRBV13; CDR3 protein: CASSRGWANEKLFF
J gene: TRBJ2-7; CDR3 length: 14; V gene: TRBV30; CDR3 protein: CAWSVLSFRDEQYF
J gene: TRBJ2-1; CDR3 length: 11; V gene: TRBV10-2; CDR3 protein: CASSPVAEQFF
J gene: TRBJ2-7; CDR3 length: 12; V gene: TRBV28; CDR3 protein: CASSLAGREQYF